This T cell receptor beta chain was sequenced for a study of T cell responses to AZD1222 COVID-19 vaccine. V lost 4 bases and J 5 bases, leaving 13 bases between the germline ends. The V gene's germline CDR1 is SGDLS and CDR2 YYNGEE. The CDR3 length is 14 residues. The assay was immunoSEQ multiplex PCR, and TCRdb's table has in-frame clones only and misses some. The profile covers 100,000 to 150,000 clones, with 90% appearing a single time and 7.2% taken by the ten largest. The gene calls are TRBV9 and TRBJ2-1; unclear D gene. Sequencing used peripheral blood, obtained on day 0 of AZD1222 vaccination. The TCR originated in an adult in good health. The CDR3 region has the DNA TGTGCCAGCAGCCCATTCCTAGTCCACAATGAGCAGTTCTTC. It yields the protein CASSPFLVHNEQFF.